The 29 T cell receptor beta chains in this list originate from one sample, sequenced in a study of response to subunit inactivated influenza vaccine. TCRdb independently ran MiXCR on the RT-PCR reads; one entry per CDR3 protein. Among 700,000 to 900,000 distinct CDR3 sequences, around 20% were seen once, and the ten largest hold approximately 10%. Sequencing used PBMCs from blood, obtained roughly 5 days after vaccination. The origin of the receptors is a man between 50 and 59 years old who received an inactivated influenza vaccine.

This clonotype has just a few counts. The chain has TRBV6-5 and TRBJ1-1, with a possible D match to TRBD1 (5 bases). Deletions cut 0 bases from V and 0 bases from J, with 8 bases between. Germline assignment: CDR1 MNHEY and CDR2 SVGAGI. The CDR3 sequence is 15 residues long. CDR3 region: CASSYSGVLNTEAFF. The CDR3, as DNA: TGTGCCAGCAGTTACTCAGGGGTATTGAACACTGAAGCTTTCTTT.

This clonotype was found a few times. This chain uses TRBV12-3 or TRBV12-4 with TRBJ2-7, with TRBD2 matching over 9 bases. The CDR3 length is 15 residues. Trimming took 7 bases from V and 2 from J; bases not matched to a gene: 9. The CDR3 bases are TGTGCCAGCACCTTGGGGCTAGCGGGACCCTACGAGCAGTACTTC. Protein sequence: CASTLGLAGPYEQYF.

The genes are TRBV4-3 and TRBJ2-7; 7 nucleotides line up with TRBD1. The V segment lost 0 bases and the J segment 7 bases; nucleotides outside the gene matches: 15. Germline V gene lookup returns CDR1 LGHNA and CDR2 YSLEER. This CDR3 comprises 17 residues. The CDR3 sequence is CASSQDLGGQARGEQYF. The CDR3 region has the DNA TGCGCCAGCAGCCAAGATCTCGGTGGACAGGCAAGGGGAGAGCAGTACTTC.

The chain combines TRBV18 with TRBJ2-5, with a weak D call TRBD1 (5 bases). V was cut by 3 bases and J by 6 bases, with 11 bases left in between. The CDR3 has 13 amino acids. CDR1 is KGHSH, CDR2 LQKENI, per germline. The CDR3 sequence: CASSPDSIKTQYF. CDR3 in DNA: TGTGCCAGCTCACCCGACAGTATAAAGACCCAGTACTTC.

This chain connects TRBV18 to TRBJ2-5; possibly TRBD1 or TRBD2 for D (5 bases each). The V end was cut by 0 bases, the J end by 2 bases, with 10 bases between. The CDR3 is made up of 15 amino acids. The germline gives CDR1 KGHSH, CDR2 LQKENI. CDR3 protein: CASSPPGRQQETQYF. The CDR3 DNA reads as TGTGCCAGCTCACCACCGGGACGGCAGCAAGAGACCCAGTACTTC.

This clonotype has more than one count but fewer than ten. The rearrangement joins TRBV14 to TRBJ2-5; TRBD2 is a possible D gene (6 bases). The CDR3 is 15 residues long. Germline V lookup: CDR1 SGHDN, CDR2 FVKESK. V lost 0 bases and J lost 0, with 8 bases in between. This CDR3 reads CASSQEWDYQETQYF. In DNA form, the CDR3 reads TGTGCCAGCAGCCAAGAGTGGGACTACCAAGAGACCCAGTACTTC.

The chain recombines TRBV3-1 with TRBJ2-1; 9 nucleotides match TRBD2. J was trimmed by 6 bases and V by 4 bases; bases with no gene match: 13. Germline-derived CDR1 and CDR2 are LGHDT and YNNKEL (reference sequence). The CDR3 contains 17 residues. CDR3 sequence (DNA): TGTGCCAGCAGCCCCCGGTTTAGCGGGGGACCTTTCAATGAGCAGTTCTTC. It is translated as CASSPRFSGGPFNEQFF.

This clonotype occurred a few times. V usage is TRBV4-2 and J usage is TRBJ2-1, with TRBD2 matching over 10 bases. The CDR3 covers 16 residues. Germline trimming cut 1 base from V and 5 bases from J; bases unmatched to any gene: 5. Per the germline V gene, CDR1 is LGHNA and CDR2 is YNFKEQ. The CDR3 protein is CASSQASGREDNEQFF. CDR3 DNA sequence: TGTGCCAGCAGCCAAGCGAGCGGGAGGGAGGACAATGAGCAGTTCTTC.

About this clonotype: Compared with germline, one end of the junction differs, possibly owing to a read error. The chain uses TRBV6-5 and TRBJ2-7; a weak D match, TRBD1 (6 bases). This CDR3 is built from 14 residues. CDR1 is MNHEY and CDR2 is SVGAGI in the germline V gene. The chain's CDR3 is CASSYGQGFYEKYF. The DNA for the CDR3 is TGTGCCAGCAGTTACGGCCAGGGGTTCTACGAGAAGTACTTC.

A note on this clonotype: Given a much more abundant clone one base away, this may be a read error. This sequence joins TRBV11-2 and TRBJ2-2, with 11 positions matching TRBD1. Germline lookup yields CDR1 SGHAT and CDR2 FQNNGV. J gave up 5 bases and V 3 bases, and 14 bases lay outside the gene matches. This CDR3 contains 19 residues. CDR3 sequence (DNA): TGTGCCAGCAGCTTTCTAAGGACAGGGGGCAAAACGAGGACCGGGGAGCTGTTTTTT. Translation gives CASSFLRTGGKTRTGELFF.

This clonotype occurred a few times. V gene TRBV7-2 combines with J gene TRBJ2-5; D gene uncertain. The CDR3 loop spans 16 amino acids. V lost 2 bases to trimming and J lost 1 base, with 14 bases between them. The germline CDR1 and CDR2 sequences are SGHTA and FQGNSA. The CDR3 spells CASSLWWKGPQETQYF. For the CDR3, the DNA is TGTGCCAGCAGCTTATGGTGGAAGGGCCCCCAAGAGACCCAGTACTTC.

The table lists this clonotype with a few counts. V and J are TRBV29-1 and TRBJ2-1; TRBD2 aligns across 7 bases. Germline V gene lookup returns CDR1 SQVTM and CDR2 ANQGSEA. There are 15 residues in the CDR3. V shed 3 bases, J shed 0 bases, and the junction held 5 bases outside the gene matches. CDR3 in DNA: TGCAGCGTTGAGCGGGGACTAAACTCCTACAATGAGCAGTTCTTC. It specifies CSVERGLNSYNEQFF.

The CDR3 bases are TGTGCCAGCAGCTTTCAGGGGGGCGCCTACGAGCAGTACTTC. Its translation is CASSFQGGAYEQYF. The chain has TRBV7-2 and TRBJ2-7; tentatively, D is TRBD1 (7 bases). V lost 3 bases and J 2 bases, leaving 11 bases between the germline ends. Germline lookup yields CDR1 SGHTA and CDR2 FQGNSA. The CDR3 length is 14 residues.

The chain recombines TRBV7-6 with TRBJ2-1; possible D gene TRBD1, 6 bases. This CDR3 is built from 14 residues. The V gene lost 0 bases and the J gene lost 7 bases, with 10 bases spanning the gap. Per the germline V gene, CDR1 is SGHVS and CDR2 is FNYEAQ. In DNA, the CDR3 is TGTGCCAGCAGCTTAGCGCTCGACAGGAATGAGCAGTTCTTC. This sequence encodes CASSLALDRNEQFF.

The V gene is TRBV7-8, the J gene TRBJ2-2; 9 nucleotides align to TRBD2. CDR1 is SGHVS, CDR2 FQNEAQ, per germline. The V gene end was trimmed by 2 bases and the J gene end by 1 base; junction bases not matched to a gene: 5. This CDR3 spans 17 amino acids. CDR3 loop: CASSLSQRGVNTGELFF. The CDR3 nucleotides read TGTGCCAGCAGCTTATCCCAGCGGGGGGTGAACACCGGGGAGCTGTTTTTT.

V is TRBV15 and J is TRBJ2-7; 9 bases fit TRBD1. Germline CDR1 is LNHNV and CDR2 is YYDKDF (reference sequence). Germline trimming cut 2 bases from V and 5 bases from J; bases unmatched to any gene: 7. The CDR3 is 15 residues long. CDR3: CATSRPGTGPHEQYF. The CDR3 region has the DNA TGTGCCACCAGCAGACCTGGGACAGGGCCTCACGAGCAGTACTTC.

The chain combines TRBV5-1 with TRBJ2-2, with TRBD1 as a possible D gene (6 bases). Germline lookup yields CDR1 SGHRS and CDR2 YFSETQ. The CDR3 is 15 amino acids. V was pared by 5 bases and J by 0 bases, with 11 bases between. The CDR3, as DNA: TGCGCCAGCAGGGGGGACATTTCGAACACCGGGGAGCTGTTTTTT. This codes for CASRGDISNTGELFF.

The V gene is TRBV5-1, the J gene TRBJ2-2; D might be TRBD1 (5 bases). CDR1 and CDR2 from the germline V gene are SGHRS and YFSETQ. The ends were cut back, 5 bases at V and 3 bases at J, with 14 bases in the middle. The CDR3 is 15 amino acids. Here the CDR3 reads CASRDSLLDTGELFF. The CDR3 DNA sequence: TGCGCCAGCAGAGACAGCCTGCTCGACACCGGGGAGCTGTTTTTT. The entire variable domain, with the rest obtained from reference TRBV5-1 and TRBJ2-2, is as follows: KAGVTQTPRYLIKTRGQQVTLSCSPISGHRSVSWYQQTPGQGLQFLFEYFSETQRNKGNFPGRFSGRQFSNSRSEMNVSTLELGDSALYLCASRDSLLDTGELFFGEGSRLTVL.

This clonotype has more than one count but fewer than ten. The CDR3 region is CAISDDRSYEQYF. The CDR3 region has the DNA TGTGCCATCAGTGATGACAGGAGCTACGAGCAGTACTTC. The chain is built from TRBV10-3 and TRBJ2-7; a weak D match, TRBD1 (6 bases). The germline CDR1 and CDR2 sequences are ENHRY and SYGVKD. V lost 3 bases and J lost 3, with 9 bases in between. The length of the CDR3 is 13 residues.

J is TRBJ1-5 and V is TRBV4-1; D is unresolved. V lost 2 bases to trimming and J lost 3 bases, with 14 bases between them. This CDR3 contains 16 residues. CDR1 is MGHRA and CDR2 is YSYEKL in the germline V gene. As DNA, the CDR3 is TGCGCCAGCAGCCAAAGGAGTGGGGTGCTCAATCAGCCCCAGCATTTT. Translating it yields CASSQRSGVLNQPQHF.

This clonotype was counted between two and nine times. J is TRBJ1-2 and V is TRBV20-1; no clear D. V dropped 6 bases and J dropped 3 bases, with 17 bases sitting between them. This CDR3 contains 14 residues. The germline V gene has CDR1 DFQATT and CDR2 SNEGSKA (reference sequence). The chain's CDR3 is CSARYFGSDYGYTF. The DNA of the CDR3 is TGCAGTGCCCGCTATTTTGGCAGCGACTATGGCTACACCTTC.

This clonotype was seen many times. The chain uses TRBV7-2 and TRBJ2-3; 8 nucleotides line up with TRBD2. Trimming took 2 bases from V and 5 from J; bases not matched to a gene: 15. The CDR3 covers 18 residues. The germline gives CDR1 SGHTA, CDR2 FQGNSA. CDR3 sequence: CASSLSRLARWGLDTQYF. The CDR3 bases are TGTGCCAGCAGCTTATCGAGACTAGCGAGGTGGGGTTTAGATACGCAGTATTTT.

On this clonotype itself: This may stem from a read error, because a much larger clone lies one nucleotide away. This sequence joins TRBV20-1 and TRBJ2-1, with a weak D call TRBD1 (5 bases). Germline V gene data show CDR1 as DFQATT and CDR2 as SNEGSKA (reference sequence). Trimming pared 4 bases from V and 3 bases from J, leaving 16 bases between. The CDR3 loop spans 15 amino acids. CDR3 coding DNA: TGCAGTGCTATAGCTGAGACAGTTAACTACAATGAGCAGTTCTTC. This encodes CSAIAETVNYNEQFF.

The chain combines TRBV6-5 with TRBJ1-6; no clear D gene. Trimming took 1 base from V and 6 from J, leaving 4 bases between them. The CDR3 sequence is 13 residues long. The germline gives CDR1 MNHEY, CDR2 SVGAGI. This CDR3 is CASSYFSNSPLHF. The CDR3 DNA is TGTGCCAGCAGTTACTTTAGTAATTCACCCCTCCACTTT.

This chain uses TRBV7-9 with TRBJ2-7; D not resolved. CDR3 length: 11 residues. V was clipped by 5 bases and J by 6 bases, with 8 bases between them. Germline CDR1 is SEHNR and CDR2 is FQNEAQ (reference sequence). CDR3 sequence (DNA): TGTGCCAGCAGCCCCTCTTCCGAGCAGTACTTC. Protein sequence: CASSPSSEQYF.

This clonotype was seen a few times. The rearrangement links TRBV4-3 to TRBJ1-1; possible D gene TRBD1, 6 bases. This CDR3 contains 16 residues. Germline V CDR1 and CDR2: LGHNA, YSLEER. V lost 4 bases and J 1 base, leaving 16 bases between the germline ends. CDR3 protein: CASSPHGGQGNTEAFF. DNA for the CDR3: TGCGCCAGCAGCCCCCACGGGGGCCAAGGGAACACTGAAGCTTTCTTT.

This clonotype has only a few counts. The chain couples TRBV4-2 to TRBJ1-5; maybe TRBD1 (5 bases). V was clipped by 0 bases and J by 6 bases, with 9 bases between them. The CDR3 sequence is 14 residues long. Germline V gene sequence: CDR1 LGHNA, CDR2 YNFKEQ. The CDR3 DNA reads TGTGCCAGCAGCCAAGAGGGGGGTCGTCAGCCCCAGCATTTT. Encoded protein: CASSQEGGRQPQHF.

This clonotype was picked up a small number of times. The chain couples TRBV7-2 to TRBJ2-7, with D tentatively TRBD1 (6 bases). CDR3 length: 14 residues. The V end was cut by 1 base, the J end by 3 bases, with 10 bases between. From germline, CDR1 is SGHTA and CDR2 FQGNSA. The CDR3 DNA is TGTGCCAGCAGCTTAGTCCAGGGGATCTACGAGCAGTACTTC. It is translated as CASSLVQGIYEQYF.

The chain recombines TRBV11-1 with TRBJ2-7; D is possibly TRBD2 (6 bases). From germline, CDR1 is SGHAT and CDR2 FQDESV (reference sequence). This CDR3 contains 20 residues. V was trimmed by 2 bases and J by 3 bases, leaving 29 bases between them. CDR3 region: CASSLKGTLRVAGTFYEQYF. The DNA for the CDR3 is TGTGCCAGCAGCTTAAAAGGGACTCTTCGGGTGGCGGGGACCTTCTACGAGCAGTACTTC.